This TCR beta chain was recovered during a study of blood T cell repertoires in COVID-19. Study-level information: Acute-phase and convalescent COVID-19 samples originated in the United States, Italy and Spain.

This clone has a single count. In the authors' methods: Estimated nucleated cell counts came from reference gene primer amplification. Clones were sequenced by immunoSEQ multiplex PCR, and TCRdb holds only the in-frame ones, with some missing. For V, J and clone size, that table is used; D and trimming come from the DNA. Found here are roughly 330,000 clones, 70% to 90% of them singletons; the top ten hold less than 6%. The CDR3 covers 15 residues. Germline loops: CDR1 MNHEY, CDR2 SVGAGI. V was clipped by 2 bases and J by 2 bases, with 10 bases between them. The sequenced material came from PBMCs or T cells enriched from blood (not recorded which). The clonotype was recovered from a young woman who had recovered from COVID-19. The rearrangement joins TRBV6-5 to TRBJ2-1; maybe TRBD2 (7 bases). The CDR3 loop is CASSYGGAPYNEQFF. The DNA for the CDR3 is TGTGCCAGCAGTTACGGGGGGGCCCCCTACAATGAGCAGTTCTTC.